One TCR beta chain is described in this entry. Its antigen is undetermined. With V trimmed by 5 bases and J by 6 bases, 7 bases remained unmatched. Germline lookup yields CDR1 LNHNV and CDR2 YYDKDF (reference sequence). CDR3 size: 14 residues. The record originates from a study of cytomegalovirus exposure and HLA in healthy donors. The overall study: Caucasian-associated ancestry cluster membership applied to 75% to 85% of 398 genotyped donors.

It was with 60 Vbeta and 13 Jbeta primers that the PCR ran. Clones were sequenced by immunoSEQ multiplex PCR, and TCRdb holds only the in-frame ones, with some missing. This table has about 41,000 clones, 81% appearing once. Study-wide findings and caveats: In a later analysis, HLA-C alleles had the fewest associated TCRs, DRB1 alleles the most.

The sequence was collected from a man in his forties or fifties in good health and CMV-seronegative. The V call is TRBV15, the J call TRBJ1-1; 9 positions match TRBD1. The source material was PBMCs. CDR3 coding DNA: TGTGCCACCAGCGGACCGGACAGGGGAGCTGAAGCTTTCTTT. This translates into CATSGPDRGAEAFF.